A single sample gave rise to the 32 T cell receptor beta chains below, sequenced in a study of blood T cell repertoires in COVID-19. Clones were read by immunoSEQ multiplex PCR, and TCRdb kept only the in-frame ones, dropping some. Altogether roughly 200,000 clones are present, 85% being singletons, with the ten largest covering approximately 19%. The sequenced material came from PBMCs or T cells enriched from blood (not recorded which). Receptor source: a man aged 35 to 55 who had recovered from COVID-19.

Only a few counts were recorded for this clone. J is TRBJ2-7 and V is TRBV4-2, with 10 bases aligning to TRBD2. Germline V gives CDR1 LGHNA, CDR2 YNFKEQ. Trimming removed 1 base from V and 6 bases from J; junction bases left unmatched: 3. The CDR3 length is 14 residues. The CDR3 here is CASSQGLAGAEQYF. The CDR3 DNA is TGTGCCAGCAGCCAAGGGCTAGCGGGAGCCGAGCAGTACTTC.

DNA of the CDR3: TGTGCCAGCAGTTTATTTCTCCTGGACAGGGTGTCCGGGGAGCTGTTTTTT. Translating gives CASSLFLLDRVSGELFF. The rearrangement joins TRBV28 to TRBJ2-2, with 8 bases lining up with TRBD1. The CDR3 is 17 residues long. Germline V gives CDR1 MDHEN, CDR2 SYDVKM. V shed 1 base and J 6 bases; nucleotides not matched to a gene: 10.

This chain uses TRBV3-1 (or the pseudogene TRBV3-2) with TRBJ1-3; 7 positions match TRBD1. V lost 4 bases, J lost 9 bases, and 9 bases stayed unmatched. The CDR3 contains 14 residues. Germline loops: CDR1 LGHDT, CDR2 YNNKEL (reference sequence). The CDR3 DNA reads TGTGCCAGCAGCCCGGGACAGAGGAGCGCCACCATATATTTT. This gives the protein CASSPGQRSATIYF.

The chain links TRBV2 to TRBJ2-2; D may be TRBD2 (6 bases). V gave up 7 bases and J gave up 1 base, with 10 bases separating them. The CDR3 is made up of 14 amino acids. Germline lookup yields CDR1 SNHLY and CDR2 FYNNEI. CDR3 DNA sequence: TGTGCCAGCAATAGCGGAGTGAACACCGGGGAGCTGTTTTTT. Its translation: CASNSGVNTGELFF.

Here the CDR3 DNA reads TGTGCCAGCAGCCGAGGAGGCAGCCAAGAGACCCAGTACTTC. It is translated as CASSRGGSQETQYF. The chain links TRBV7-8 to TRBJ2-5; perhaps TRBD2 as D (5 bases). Germline CDR1 is SGHVS and CDR2 is FQNEAQ. The CDR3 consists of 14 residues. The germline V and J ends were trimmed by 5 bases and 1 base, with 11 bases remaining between them.

The chain combines TRBV5-1 with TRBJ2-1, with 8 bases aligning to TRBD1. There are 13 residues in the CDR3. Germline V lookup: CDR1 SGHRS, CDR2 YFSETQ. After removal of 3 bases from V and 7 bases from J, the junction contained 3 bases not matched to a gene. This CDR3 is CASSSGTGNEQFF. CDR3 DNA: TGCGCCAGCAGCTCCGGGACAGGAAATGAGCAGTTCTTC. The full variable domain, with the rest looked up from reference TRBV5-1 and TRBJ2-1, is KAGVTQTPRYLIKTRGQQVTLSCSPISGHRSVSWYQQTPGQGLQFLFEYFSETQRNKGNFPGRFSGRQFSNSRSEMNVSTLELGDSALYLCASSSGTGNEQFFGPGTRLTVL.

This chain connects TRBV4-1 to TRBJ2-2; 7 positions agree with TRBD1. CDR1 MGHRA and CDR2 YSYEKL come from the germline V gene. The V segment lost 1 base and the J segment 6 bases; nucleotides outside the gene matches: 5. The CDR3 totals 15 residues. CDR3 residues: CASSQGDSLAGELFF. CDR3 sequence (DNA): TGCGCCAGCAGCCAAGGGGACAGCTTGGCCGGGGAGCTGTTTTTT.

This sequence joins TRBV28 and TRBJ2-1, with 9 bases identical to TRBD2. V lost 5 bases, J lost 6 bases, and 8 bases stayed unmatched. The CDR3 runs 15 residues. From germline, CDR1 is MDHEN and CDR2 SYDVKM. CDR3 in amino acids: CASSDGTSLSNEQFF. The DNA of the CDR3 is TGTGCCAGCAGTGATGGGACTAGCTTAAGCAATGAGCAGTTCTTC.

This sequence joins TRBV18 and TRBJ2-3; unclear D gene. V was trimmed by 0 bases and J by 0 bases, leaving 10 bases between them. This CDR3 has 16 residues. The germline CDR1 and CDR2 sequences are KGHSH and LQKENI. The chain's CDR3 is CASSPPVQTSTDTQYF. CDR3 sequence (DNA): TGTGCCAGCTCACCACCTGTACAAACCAGCACAGATACGCAGTATTTT.

The V and J genes are TRBV18 and TRBJ2-7, with 7 bases fitting TRBD1. Germline values: CDR1 KGHSH, CDR2 LQKENI. V dropped 1 base and J dropped 12; count of bases not matched to a gene: 12. The CDR3 totals 14 residues. The CDR3 region has the DNA TGTGCCAGCTCACCACAGGTTGCCGGGACAGATCCGTACTTC. Translated, it gives CASSPQVAGTDPYF.

The chain uses TRBV27 and TRBJ2-2, with 7 bases matching TRBD2. Germline V gene sequence: CDR1 MNHEY, CDR2 SMNVEV (reference sequence). This CDR3 contains 15 residues. Trimming cost V 5 bases and J 5 bases; bases outside gene matches: 8. The CDR3 protein is CASSPRLAPTGELFF. CDR3 nucleotides: TGTGCCAGCAGTCCGAGACTAGCTCCAACCGGGGAGCTGTTTTTT.

The chain uses TRBV15 and TRBJ2-5; the D gene is possibly TRBD1 (5 bases). The CDR3 contains 15 residues. Germline V gene data show CDR1 as LNHNV and CDR2 as YYDKDF (reference sequence). V gave up 0 bases and J gave up 6 bases, with 14 bases separating them. For the CDR3, the DNA is TGTGCCACCAGCAGAGAAGGGGCAGGGCGGAAGACCCAGTACTTC. This encodes CATSREGAGRKTQYF.

The chain recombines TRBV14 with TRBJ2-1; TRBD2 matches at 9 bases. The CDR3 is 17 residues long. Trimming at V came to 2 bases and at J to 3 bases, leaving 8 bases not matched to a gene. Germline V lookup: CDR1 SGHDN, CDR2 FVKESK. The CDR3 sequence: CASSQISLAGSYNEQFF. The CDR3 coding sequence is TGTGCCAGCAGCCAAATCTCCCTAGCGGGAAGCTACAATGAGCAGTTCTTC. The whole variable domain, remainder taken from reference TRBV14 and TRBJ2-1, is EAGVTQFPSHSVIEKGQTVTLRCDPISGHDNLYWYRRVMGKEIKFLLHFVKESKQDESGMPNNRFLAERTGGTYSTLKVQPAELEDSGVYFCASSQISLAGSYNEQFFGPGTRLTVL.

The CDR3 sequence: CASSRGPRYEQYF. The CDR3 nucleotides are TGTGCCAGCTCAAGGGGGCCACGATACGAGCAGTACTTC. The genes are TRBV18 and TRBJ2-7; TRBD1 agrees at 7 bases. Trimming at V came to 5 bases and at J to 4 bases, leaving 5 bases not matched to a gene. CDR1 KGHSH and CDR2 LQKENI come from the germline V gene. The CDR3 spans 13 residues.

V is TRBV7-3 and J is TRBJ2-6; no firm D call. The V and J ends lost 6 bases and 3 bases respectively, with 9 bases between them. Germline-derived CDR1 and CDR2 are SGHTA and FQGTGA. CDR3 size: 14 residues. CDR3 sequence: CASSPSGGANVLTF. DNA of the CDR3: TGTGCCAGCAGTCCCTCGGGTGGGGCCAACGTCCTGACTTTC.

The V call is TRBV20-1, the J call TRBJ1-1, with unresolved D. V was pared by 3 bases and J by 0 bases, with 8 bases between. CDR3 length: 13 residues. Per the germline V gene, CDR1 is DFQATT and CDR2 is SNEGSKA (reference sequence). CDR3 residues: CSASNSMNTEAFF. Written as DNA, the CDR3 is TGCAGTGCTAGTAACAGTATGAACACTGAAGCTTTCTTT.

This clone was picked up a small number of times. The J gene is TRBJ2-7, the V gene TRBV15, with 8 positions matching TRBD2. This CDR3 is built from 17 residues. Germline V CDR1 and CDR2: LNHNV, YYDKDF (reference sequence). Trimming took 1 base from V and 5 from J; bases not matched to a gene: 13. The CDR3 reads CATSRGVQRESGHEQYF. CDR3 DNA: TGTGCCACCAGCAGAGGGGTCCAGCGGGAGTCGGGGCACGAGCAGTACTTC.

This clone came up a few times. The chain joins TRBV9 to TRBJ2-3; the D gene is possibly TRBD2 (6 bases). The germline V gene encodes CDR1 SGDLS and CDR2 YYNGEE. The CDR3 covers 13 residues. The V end lost 9 bases, the J end lost 4 bases, and 15 bases lay between the germline ends. CDR3 residues: CATSTSSADTQYF. For the CDR3, the DNA is TGTGCCACCTCGACCTCTAGCGCAGATACGCAGTATTTT.

This chain links TRBV5-4 with TRBJ1-2; D is ambiguous. The CDR3 length is 15 residues. Deletions cut 4 bases from V and 8 bases from J, with 21 bases between. The germline V gene encodes CDR1 SGHNT and CDR2 YYREEE (reference sequence). CDR3 protein: CASSLPLGGGRGYTF. DNA for the CDR3: TGTGCCAGCAGCCTCCCCCTGGGAGGAGGCCGCGGCTACACCTTC.

The chain joins TRBV20-1 to TRBJ2-7; 7 bases fit TRBD1. V dropped 5 bases and J dropped 3; count of bases not matched to a gene: 10. CDR1 is DFQATT and CDR2 is SNEGSKA in the germline V gene (reference sequence). This CDR3 is 14 amino acids long. The DNA for the CDR3 is TGCAGTGCTGGTGAGCAGGGGGTCTTCTACGAGCAGTACTTC. Its protein is CSAGEQGVFYEQYF.

The chain is built from TRBV5-6 and TRBJ2-1, with D tentatively TRBD1 (6 bases). Germline V gene sequence: CDR1 SGHDT, CDR2 YYEEEE. CDR3 length: 14 residues. Trimming cost V 2 bases and J 7 bases, with 13 bases left between them. Here the CDR3 reads CASSFRQVPNEQFF. CDR3 nucleotides: TGTGCCAGCAGCTTCAGACAGGTACCGAATGAGCAGTTCTTC.

This chain links TRBV5-1 with TRBJ1-1; D not certain. This CDR3 contains 16 residues. Germline CDR1 is SGHRS and CDR2 is YFSETQ. Trimming pared 1 base from V and 3 bases from J, leaving 16 bases between. Written as DNA, the CDR3 is TGCGCCAGCAGCTTGTTCACCGCGGGCCTGGACACTGAAGCTTTCTTT. Protein sequence: CASSLFTAGLDTEAFF.

The J gene is TRBJ2-1, the V gene TRBV12-3 or TRBV12-4, with TRBD2 identical over 7 bases. Unmatched junction bases numbered 3, after V lost 10 bases and J lost 3 bases. The CDR3 has 12 amino acids. The CDR3 coding sequence is TGTGCCATCACGGGGGGCTACAATGAGCAGTTCTTC. Translated: CAITGGYNEQFF.

The gene calls are TRBV13 and TRBJ1-2; 10 bases fit TRBD1. Germline CDR1 reads PRHDT; CDR2 reads FYEKMQ (reference sequence). This CDR3 spans 15 amino acids. The trim removed 4 bases at V and 8 bases at J, leaving 10 bases unmatched. CDR3 sequence (DNA): TGTGCCAGCAGCTCCCGACAGGGGGCTTTTAAGGGCTACACCTTC. Translated: CASSSRQGAFKGYTF.

The chain has TRBV12-3 or TRBV12-4 and TRBJ2-7; perhaps TRBD2 as D (5 bases). The CDR3 runs to 13 residues. V lost 5 bases, J lost 1 base, and 9 bases lay in between. CDR3 protein: CASSGRRSYEQYF. The CDR3 nucleotides read TGTGCCAGCAGTGGACGGAGGTCCTACGAGCAGTACTTC.

The chain couples TRBV7-2 to TRBJ2-3; 7 bases fit TRBD2. This CDR3 comprises 14 residues. J gave up 4 bases and V 4 bases, and 5 bases lay outside the gene matches. CDR1 is SGHTA and CDR2 is FQGNSA in the germline V gene. CDR3 loop: CASSWGGGADTQYF. DNA for the CDR3: TGTGCCAGCAGCTGGGGGGGTGGGGCAGATACGCAGTATTTT.

This rearrangement joins TRBV5-1 to TRBJ2-3; 7 bases are a match to TRBD1. Germline CDR1 and CDR2: SGHRS and YFSETQ. The CDR3 contains 15 residues. The trim removed 0 bases at V and 5 bases at J, leaving 6 bases unmatched. The CDR3 DNA sequence: TGCGCCAGCAGCTTGGAACCAGACAGGGTAGATACGCAGTATTTT. Its protein product is CASSLEPDRVDTQYF.

The chain employs TRBV9 and TRBJ2-3, with D perhaps matching TRBD2 (6 bases). The V end lost 4 bases, the J end lost 7 bases, and 19 bases lay between the germline ends. CDR3 length: 15 residues. In germline, CDR1 is SGDLS, CDR2 YYNGEE. The CDR3 spells CASSPPGGRQNTQYF. CDR3 nucleotides: TGTGCCAGCAGCCCCCCGGGTGGGAGGCAGAATACGCAGTATTTT.

In its sample, this clone was seen many times. V is TRBV5-8 and J is TRBJ2-1, with D possibly matching TRBD1 (5 bases). V shed 4 bases and J shed 5 bases, with 10 bases lying between them. The germline V gene encodes CDR1 SGHTS and CDR2 YDEGEE. There are 13 residues in the CDR3. CDR3 sequence reads: CASSRRQNNEQFF. CDR3 bases: TGTGCCAGCAGCCGCCGACAGAACAATGAGCAGTTCTTC. Combining the CDR3 with reference TRBV5-8 and TRBJ2-1 gives the whole variable domain EAGVTQSPTHLIKTRGQQATLRCSPISGHTSVYWYQQALGLGLQFLLWYDEGEERNRGNFPPRFSGRQFPNYSSELNVNALELEDSALYLCASSRRQNNEQFFGPGTRLTVL.

In its sample, this clone was seen once. This chain connects TRBV19 to TRBJ2-7, with 7 bases that match TRBD2. The CDR3 totals 13 residues. Germline V lookup: CDR1 LNHDA, CDR2 SQIVND (reference sequence). V was clipped by 5 bases and J by 3 bases; unmatched bases: 4. The CDR3 DNA reads as TGTGCCAGTAGTCGCGGGAGTGACTACGAGCAGTACTTC. Protein product: CASSRGSDYEQYF.

The chain employs TRBV7-2 and TRBJ2-5, with a possible D match to TRBD2 (6 bases). The CDR3 runs 17 residues. Germline V CDR1 and CDR2: SGHTA, FQGNSA. V was clipped by 1 base and J by 5 bases, with 20 bases between them. DNA of the CDR3: TGTGCCAGCAGCTTAGACCTCTTTCCCGCGGGATGGGAGACCCAGTACTTC. Protein product: CASSLDLFPAGWETQYF.

The chain is built from TRBV7-9 and TRBJ1-4; no firm D call. The CDR3 is 15 residues long. Germline CDR1 SEHNR, CDR2 FQNEAQ (reference sequence). Trimming removed 5 bases from V and 6 bases from J, with 16 bases in between. The CDR3 region has the DNA TGTGCCAGCAGCCCCAGCGGATCCCCCTATGAAAAACTGTTTTTT. This translates into CASSPSGSPYEKLFF.